A single sample gave rise to the 16 T cell receptor beta chains below, sequenced in a study of blood T cell repertoires in COVID-19. Sequenced by immunoSEQ multiplex PCR; TCRdb stores in-frame clones only, minus some. The sample has tens of thousands of clones; 70% to 80% are singletons. The specimen sequenced was peripheral blood. All receptors come from a man aged 45-65 years with active or convalescent COVID-19.

This clone was detected once. The CDR3 here is CASSFRGGGTDTQYF. CDR3 DNA sequence: TGTGCCAGCAGTTTCCGGGGGGGCGGCACAGATACGCAGTATTTT. The chain is built from TRBV6-6 and TRBJ2-3; TRBD2 aligns across 8 bases. The V segment lost 4 bases and the J segment 1 base; nucleotides outside the gene matches: 4. Germline V gene data show CDR1 as MNHNY and CDR2 as SVGAGI (reference sequence). This CDR3 is built from 15 residues.

The genes are TRBV5-1 and TRBJ2-7; 10 positions match TRBD1. This CDR3 has 14 residues. With V trimmed by 4 bases and J by 5 bases, 6 bases remained unmatched. Germline loops: CDR1 SGHRS, CDR2 YFSETQ. The CDR3 sequence: CASSLRQGANEQYF. The CDR3 DNA is TGCGCCAGCAGCCTTCGACAGGGGGCGAACGAGCAGTACTTC.

The count of this clone is one. The chain is built from TRBV11-2 and TRBJ2-3, with 14 bases lining up with TRBD2. Germline V gene sequence: CDR1 SGHAT, CDR2 FQNNGV. V shed 5 bases and J 0 bases; nucleotides not matched to a gene: 7. The CDR3 covers 18 residues. The CDR3 sequence: CASSGGLAGGTSTDTQYF. CDR3 bases: TGTGCCAGCAGCGGAGGACTAGCGGGGGGAACTAGCACAGATACGCAGTATTTT.

The table lists this clone with a few counts. The CDR3 loop reads CASSLAAGVVTEAFF. In DNA form, the CDR3 reads TGTGCCAGCAGCTTAGCGGCAGGGGTGGTGACTGAAGCTTTCTTT. The gene calls are TRBV11-2 and TRBJ1-1; weak D call: TRBD1 (6 bases). Germline CDR1 and CDR2: SGHAT and FQNNGV. Trimming took 1 base from V and 5 from J, leaving 14 bases between them. This CDR3 contains 15 residues. Complete variable domain (other parts from reference TRBV11-2 and TRBJ1-1): EAGVAQSPRYKIIEKRQSVAFWCNPISGHATLYWYQQILGQGPKLLIQFQNNGVVDDSQLPKDRFSAERLKGVDSTLKIQPAKLEDSAVYLCASSLAAGVVTEAFFGQGTRLTVV.

The rearrangement uses TRBV11-2 and TRBJ2-7; possible D gene TRBD1, 7 bases. The germline V gene has CDR1 SGHAT and CDR2 FQNNGV. V was pared by 0 bases and J by 0 bases, with 15 bases between. This CDR3 spans 17 amino acids. The CDR3 sequence is CASSLDKGGQASYEQYF. CDR3 coding DNA: TGTGCCAGCAGCTTAGATAAGGGAGGACAGGCCTCCTACGAGCAGTACTTC.

The rearrangement uses TRBV5-1 and TRBJ2-1; 7 nucleotides match TRBD2. The trim removed 5 bases at V and 10 bases at J, leaving 15 bases unmatched. CDR1 SGHRS and CDR2 YFSETQ come from the germline V gene. The CDR3 loop spans 15 amino acids. The CDR3 here is CASSPREGDQREQFF. In DNA, the CDR3 is TGCGCCAGCAGTCCGAGGGAGGGAGACCAGCGCGAGCAGTTCTTC.

The chain is built from TRBV3-1 (or the pseudogene TRBV3-2) and TRBJ1-1; a possible D gene is TRBD1 (6 bases). Germline values: CDR1 LGHDT, CDR2 YNNKEL (reference sequence). Deletions cut 6 bases from V and 0 bases from J, with 11 bases between. The CDR3 has 14 amino acids. The CDR3 is CASRQQGLNTEAFF. CDR3 nucleotide sequence: TGTGCCAGCAGACAACAGGGCCTGAACACTGAAGCTTTCTTT.

The DNA of the CDR3 is TGTGCCAGCAGCTTAATAAGACAGGGGGGAATCGGGGAGCTGTTTTTT. Its translation: CASSLIRQGGIGELFF. This sequence joins TRBV11-2 and TRBJ2-2; TRBD1 matches at 9 bases. V lost 2 bases and J lost 7; bases outside the gene matches: 8. CDR1 is SGHAT, CDR2 FQNNGV, per germline. The CDR3 has 16 amino acids.

This chain joins TRBV7-2 and TRBJ2-3, with D perhaps TRBD2 (5 bases). V shed 4 bases and J shed 4 bases, with 12 bases lying between them. The CDR3 length is 14 residues. The germline V gene has CDR1 SGHTA and CDR2 FQGNSA. CDR3 sequence: CASSSLGVSDTQYF. The CDR3 DNA follows: TGTGCCAGCAGCTCCCTGGGAGTGTCAGATACGCAGTATTTT.

This clone was seen many times. The rearrangement links TRBV21-1 to TRBJ2-3; the table gives TRBD1 as D, unverified against the DNA. TRBV21-1 is described as a pseudogene. This CDR3 is built from 15 residues. Here the CDR3 reads CARPVSGLVRDTQYF. For the CDR3, the DNA is TGTGCCCGCCCGGTTAGTGGGCTGGTTCGGGATACGCAGTATTTT.

The gene calls are TRBV6-5 and TRBJ1-3; D gene unclear. The DNA end is more similar to TRBJ2-2, so the J call may be wrong. The CDR3 is made up of 12 amino acids. CDR1 is MNHEY and CDR2 is SVGAGI in the germline V gene. The CDR3 sequence is CASSYDAKELFF. The CDR3 DNA sequence: TGTGCCAGCAGTTACGACGCAAAGGAGCTGTTTTTT.

J is TRBJ1-5 and V is TRBV2, with a tentative D call TRBD1 (5 bases). The length of the CDR3 is 12 residues. V was pared by 7 bases and J by 5 bases, with 9 bases between. Germline V gene lookup returns CDR1 SNHLY and CDR2 FYNNEI. The chain's CDR3 is CASNKQDQPQHF. CDR3 nucleotides: TGTGCCAGCAATAAACAGGATCAGCCCCAGCATTTT.

The chain links TRBV19 to TRBJ1-2, with 11 nucleotides matching TRBD1. The V and J ends lost 7 bases and 11 bases, in that order; junction bases with no gene match: 15. The CDR3 totals 15 residues. Germline CDR1 reads LNHDA; CDR2 reads SQIVND (reference sequence). This CDR3 reads CASMWTGGSGVTYTF. The CDR3 DNA reads TGTGCCAGTATGTGGACAGGGGGCTCGGGTGTCACTTACACCTTC. Looking up the rest from reference TRBV19 and TRBJ1-2 gives the full variable domain: DGGITQSPKYLFRKEGQNVTLSCEQNLNHDAMYWYRQDPGQGLRLIYYSQIVNDFQKGDIAEGYSVSREKKESFPLTVTSAQKNPTAFYLCASMWTGGSGVTYTFGSGTRLTVV.

The chain employs TRBV9 and TRBJ2-1, with 9 bases identical to TRBD2. This CDR3 is built from 15 residues. The V and J ends lost 1 base and 7 bases, in that order; junction bases with no gene match: 6. The germline V gene has CDR1 SGDLS and CDR2 YYNGEE. The CDR3 is CASSVSGGKTNEQFF. DNA for the CDR3: TGTGCCAGCAGCGTAAGCGGGGGGAAGACGAATGAGCAGTTCTTC.

This chain links TRBV19 with TRBJ2-1; a possible D gene is TRBD2 (7 bases). Looked up from germline, CDR1 is LNHDA and CDR2 is SQIVND (reference sequence). The V and J ends lost 7 bases and 10 bases respectively, with 26 bases between them. The CDR3 sequence is 16 residues long. DNA of the CDR3: TGTGCCAGTACCCCTGGAGGGGGGGCTGTCGGTGGCGAGCAGTTCTTC. Its translation is CASTPGGGAVGGEQFF.

J is TRBJ1-6 and V is TRBV15, with D uncertain. Trimming took 0 bases from V and 9 from J, leaving 6 bases between them. The CDR3 totals 13 residues. Germline-derived CDR1 and CDR2 are LNHNV and YYDKDF (reference sequence). CDR3 amino acids: CATSRDEGSPLHF. The CDR3 DNA reads TGTGCCACCAGCAGAGACGAGGGTTCACCCCTCCACTTT.